What follows are 16 T cell receptor beta chains derived from one specimen sequenced in a study of OX40 agonist ivuxolimab in advanced cancers. Some clones are missing from TCRdb's copy, which holds only in-frame ones; the method was immunoSEQ multiplex PCR. This table holds tens of thousands of clones, roughly 89% found once. The material sequenced was CD4+ or CD8+ T cells sorted from blood, taken in a trial of the OX40 agonist ivuxolimab. These TCRs come from an adult with an advanced solid tumor such as melanoma, head and neck, liver or kidney cancer.

In its sample, this clone was seen a few times. The rearrangement joins TRBV4-1 to TRBJ1-2; 10 bases fit TRBD1. Germline V CDR1 and CDR2: MGHRA, YSYEKL. The CDR3 loop spans 16 amino acids. Trimming took 0 bases from V and 8 from J; bases not matched to a gene: 9. The CDR3 nucleotides read TGCGCCAGCAGCCAAGATCTTTTGGTGACAGGGGGCGGCTACACCTTC. This translates into CASSQDLLVTGGGYTF.

This sequence joins TRBV12-5 and TRBJ1-5; D not resolved. The germline gives CDR1 LGHNT, CDR2 FRNRAP. This CDR3 is built from 14 residues. V lost 5 bases to trimming and J lost 5 bases, with 13 bases between them. The CDR3 reads CASGQGRSDQPQHF. DNA of the CDR3: TGTGCTAGTGGTCAAGGGAGGAGCGATCAGCCCCAGCATTTT.

V and J are TRBV5-5 and TRBJ1-2; 7 positions match TRBD1. The germline V gene has CDR1 SGHKS and CDR2 YYEKEE (reference sequence). This CDR3 contains 13 residues. The V and J ends lost 4 bases and 8 bases, in that order; junction bases with no gene match: 8. For the CDR3, the DNA is TGTGCCAGCAGCCAACAGGGGTTCGCGGGCTACACCTTC. Encoded protein: CASSQQGFAGYTF.

V is TRBV11-2 and J is TRBJ2-3; TRBD2 might be the D (5 bases). Trimming pared 2 bases from V and 2 bases from J, leaving 14 bases between. Germline values: CDR1 SGHAT, CDR2 FQNNGV. The CDR3 loop spans 16 amino acids. The CDR3 region is CASSLTPAENTDTQYF. CDR3 DNA: TGTGCCAGCAGCTTAACCCCAGCGGAGAACACAGATACGCAGTATTTT.

The chain links TRBV7-9 to TRBJ1-1; maybe TRBD1 (6 bases). Trimming removed 6 bases from V and 6 bases from J, with 17 bases in between. The germline CDR1 and CDR2 sequences are SEHNR and FQNEAQ (reference sequence). The length of the CDR3 is 14 residues. The CDR3 DNA follows: TGTGCCAGCAGTCGAAGGGGGGATGGCGCTGAAGCTTTCTTT. The encoded protein is CASSRRGDGAEAFF.

This CDR3 is CASSEDVGESDTQYF. The DNA for the CDR3 is TGTGCCAGCAGTGAAGATGTGGGAGAGTCAGATACGCAGTATTTT. The genes are TRBV2 and TRBJ2-3; weak D call: TRBD2 (5 bases). Germline-derived CDR1 and CDR2 are SNHLY and FYNNEI. This CDR3 has 15 amino acids. V shed 1 base and J shed 4 bases, with 12 bases lying between them.

This chain links TRBV6-1 with TRBJ2-2; TRBD1 agrees at 8 bases. J was trimmed by 2 bases and V by 6 bases; bases with no gene match: 5. CDR1 and CDR2 from the germline V gene are MNHNS and SASEGT. This CDR3 spans 15 amino acids. CDR3 bases: TGTGCCAGCAGGCGGGACAGGCTTAACACCGGGGAGCTGTTTTTT. This translates into CASRRDRLNTGELFF.

V usage is TRBV6-6 and J usage is TRBJ2-7; D may be TRBD1 or TRBD2 (5 bases each). The V and J ends lost 7 bases and 2 bases respectively, with 21 bases between them. Germline lookup yields CDR1 MNHNY and CDR2 SVGAGI (reference sequence). The length of the CDR3 is 16 residues. CDR3 region: CASTPGPGPSPYEQYF. As DNA, the CDR3 is TGTGCCAGCACCCCCGGTCCGGGGCCCTCCCCCTACGAGCAGTACTTC.

The chain is built from TRBV28 and TRBJ1-3; D is undetermined. The V end was cut by 4 bases, the J end by 4 bases, with 17 bases between. The CDR3 loop spans 16 amino acids. Germline assignment: CDR1 MDHEN and CDR2 SYDVKM. CDR3 sequence: CASSSKLWEPGNTIYF. CDR3 nucleotides: TGTGCCAGCAGTTCCAAGTTGTGGGAACCGGGAAACACCATATATTTT. Looking up the rest from reference TRBV28 and TRBJ1-3 gives the full variable domain: DVKVTQSSRYLVKRTGEKVFLECVQDMDHENMFWYRQDPGLGLRLIYFSYDVKMKEKGDIPEGYSVSREKKERFSLILESASTNQTSMYLCASSSKLWEPGNTIYFGEGSWLTVV.

The chain has TRBV5-1 and TRBJ2-2; D is uncertain. Trimming took off 5 bases at V and 2 bases at J, with 16 bases between the two ends. Germline CDR1 and CDR2: SGHRS and YFSETQ. The CDR3 is made up of 16 amino acids. The CDR3 region has the DNA TGCGCCAGCAGTCCTATTGGGCCACCTAACACCGGGGAGCTGTTTTTT. Amino acids: CASSPIGPPNTGELFF.

In this sample, this clone turned up a few times. Other DNA sequences in this sample translate to the same CDR3. The chain has TRBV5-4 and TRBJ2-1; 11 bases align to TRBD2. This CDR3 region has 18 residues. The V gene's germline CDR1 is SGHNT and CDR2 YYREEE (reference sequence). The junction had 5 bases not matched to a gene; V was cut back by 0 bases and J by 0 bases. The DNA of the CDR3 is TGTGCCAGCAGCTTGGGACTAGCGGGACCCGTCTCCTACAATGAGCAGTTCTTC. It codes for CASSLGLAGPVSYNEQFF.

The J gene is TRBJ1-4, the V gene TRBV18; D is unclear. The CDR3 loop spans 14 amino acids. With 1 base removed from V and 10 bases from J, the gap between germline ends came to 13 bases. The germline V gene encodes CDR1 KGHSH and CDR2 LQKENI. The CDR3 DNA reads as TGTGCCAGCTCACCACGAGACAATTGGGGAAAACTGTTTTTT. This codes for CASSPRDNWGKLFF. Drawing the rest from reference TRBV18 and TRBJ1-4, the complete variable domain is NAGVMQNPRHLVRRRGQEARLRCSPMKGHSHVYWYRQLPEEGLKFMVYLQKENIIDESGMPKERFSAEFPKEGPSILRIQQVVRGDSAAYFCASSPRDNWGKLFFGSGTQLSVL.

For this clone: This is likely an artifact of a read error, given a far larger clone one base away. Other DNA sequences within the sample encode an identical CDR3. This rearrangement joins TRBV6-4 to TRBJ2-7; D unclear. The CDR3 has 12 residues. Germline lookup yields CDR1 MRHNA and CDR2 SNTAGT. Deletions cut 3 bases from V and 4 bases from J, with 7 bases between. The DNA for the CDR3 is TGTGCCAGCAGTGAGGCCGTATACGAGCAGTACTTC. Translation: CASSEAVYEQYF.

CDR3 in DNA: TGCGCCAGCAGCCCCCCCTTCTGGGATCGGTTCACTGAAGCTTTCTTT. This gives the protein CASSPPFWDRFTEAFF. The V call is TRBV4-1, the J call TRBJ1-1; D is unclear. Trimming stripped 4 bases from V and 4 bases from J, with 19 bases between. The CDR3 is made up of 16 amino acids. Germline V CDR1 and CDR2: MGHRA, YSYEKL.

The chain uses TRBV6-5 and TRBJ2-1; tentative D call: TRBD2 (6 bases). CDR3 length equals 13 residues. Per the germline V gene, CDR1 is MNHEY and CDR2 is SVGAGI. Trimming removed 6 bases at V and 0 bases at J, with 6 bases between. CDR3 sequence (DNA): TGTGCCAGCAGGACTAGCTCCTACAATGAGCAGTTCTTC. Protein: CASRTSSYNEQFF.

This rearrangement joins TRBV7-9 to TRBJ2-5; 8 bases agree with TRBD1. J gave up 4 bases and V 4 bases, and 2 bases lay outside the gene matches. The CDR3 is 13 residues long. The germline gives CDR1 SEHNR, CDR2 FQNEAQ (reference sequence). The chain's CDR3 is CASSWTGTETQYF. The CDR3 DNA reads TGTGCCAGCAGCTGGACAGGGACAGAGACCCAGTACTTC. The full variable domain, its missing parts supplied by reference TRBV7-9 and TRBJ2-5, is DTGVSQNPRHKITKRGQNVTFRCDPISEHNRLYWYRQTLGQGPEFLTYFQNEAQLEKSRLLSDRFSAERPKGSFSTLEIQRTEQGDSAMYLCASSWTGTETQYFGPGTRLLVL.